The 27 T cell receptor beta chains given below trace back to one sample, sequenced in a study of technical replicates of blood from several donors. Libraries were prepared by immunoSEQ multiplex PCR; TCRdb keeps only in-frame clonotypes and omits some of them. The sample consists of 80,000 to 90,000 clones, around 94% of them appearing once. Sequences were obtained from T cells isolated from PBMCs. The receptors were sampled from a human donor in good health.

The V gene is TRBV28, the J gene TRBJ1-4; D perhaps matches TRBD1 (6 bases). This CDR3 has 12 amino acids. Germline V gene data show CDR1 as MDHEN and CDR2 as SYDVKM. V was trimmed by 5 bases and J by 12 bases, leaving 13 bases between them. The CDR3 loop is CASSPLQGELFF. The CDR3 nucleotides read TGTGCCAGCAGTCCACTACAGGGCGAACTGTTTTTT.

The chain is built from TRBV20-1 and TRBJ1-1; 9 nucleotides align to TRBD1. The CDR3 loop spans 11 amino acids. The J segment lost 7 bases and the V segment lost 5 bases, leaving 2 bases of the junction unmatched. Germline values: CDR1 DFQATT, CDR2 SNEGSKA (reference sequence). CDR3 nucleotide sequence: TGCAGTGCTGGGGGACAGGGTGAAGCTTTCTTT. This translates into CSAGGQGEAFF.

This sequence joins TRBV4-1 and TRBJ2-7; 8 nucleotides agree with TRBD1. J gave up 2 bases and V 2 bases, and 11 bases lay outside the gene matches. Looked up from germline, CDR1 is MGHRA and CDR2 is YSYEKL. The CDR3 totals 17 residues. CDR3 amino acids: CASSQLTGQVFPYEQYF. CDR3 bases: TGCGCCAGCAGCCAATTGACGGGACAGGTCTTTCCCTACGAGCAGTACTTC.

V and J are TRBV6-1 and TRBJ1-3, with 8 nucleotides matching TRBD1. V was pared by 2 bases and J by 7 bases, with 7 bases of the junction left unmatched. The CDR3 contains 15 residues. Germline-derived CDR1 and CDR2 are MNHNS and SASEGT. The CDR3 is CASSESPGGWNTIYF. The CDR3 DNA is TGTGCCAGCAGTGAATCCCCAGGGGGCTGGAACACCATATATTTT.

The V call is TRBV19, the J call TRBJ2-2, with a weak D call TRBD2 (6 bases). The CDR3 length is 15 residues. Trimming removed 6 bases from V and 5 bases from J, with 16 bases in between. The germline CDR1 and CDR2 sequences are LNHDA and SQIVND (reference sequence). CDR3 bases: TGTGCCAGTAGAGGCCTTTCTAGCGCGACCGGGGAGCTGTTTTTT. This translates into CASRGLSSATGELFF.

This clone showed up just once. This sequence joins TRBV11-3 and TRBJ1-3; D is ambiguous. CDR1 and CDR2 from the germline V gene are SGHNT and YENEEA. Trimming pared 0 bases from V and 8 bases from J, leaving 8 bases between. The CDR3 is 13 residues long. The CDR3 loop is CASSLEAADTIYF. CDR3 nucleotides: TGTGCCAGCAGCTTAGAGGCGGCGGACACCATATATTTT.

This clone has just one count. The V and J genes are TRBV28 and TRBJ1-2; D is perhaps TRBD1 (6 bases). This CDR3 has 14 residues. Germline values: CDR1 MDHEN, CDR2 SYDVKM. Trimming shortened V by 6 bases and J by 0 bases, and 11 bases separated the two germline ends. CDR3 DNA sequence: TGTGCCAGCAGCCAGGACAGCCCTAACTATGGCTACACCTTC. This gives the protein CASSQDSPNYGYTF.

J is TRBJ2-7 and V is TRBV5-5, with a possible D match to TRBD1 (5 bases). The ends were cut back, 4 bases at V and 3 bases at J, with 14 bases in the middle. This CDR3 has 14 amino acids. Per the germline V gene, CDR1 is SGHKS and CDR2 is YYEKEE (reference sequence). Here the CDR3 DNA reads TGTGCCAGCAGCCAAACCTACAGGTTCTACGAGCAGTACTTC. Translation: CASSQTYRFYEQYF.

The V gene is TRBV5-6, the J gene TRBJ1-2; perhaps TRBD1 as D (6 bases). Trimming took off 4 bases at V and 3 bases at J, with 16 bases between the two ends. The CDR3 covers 15 residues. CDR1 SGHDT and CDR2 YYEEEE come from the germline V gene. The CDR3 coding sequence is TGTGCCAGCAGCCCAACCGCGGGGGCCTACTATGGCTACACCTTC. Translated, it gives CASSPTAGAYYGYTF.

CDR3: CASSGRHQTEAFF. The CDR3 region has the DNA TGTGCCAGCAGCGGGAGGCATCAAACTGAAGCTTTCTTT. The chain recombines TRBV9 with TRBJ1-1; D is ambiguous. The CDR3 has 13 amino acids. Deletions cut 3 bases from V and 5 bases from J, with 11 bases between. Per the germline V gene, CDR1 is SGDLS and CDR2 is YYNGEE. Using reference TRBV9 and TRBJ1-1 for the parts outside the CDR3, the full variable domain is DSGVTQTPKHLITATGQRVTLRCSPRSGDLSVYWYQQSLDQGLQFLIQYYNGEERAKGNILERFSAQQFPDLHSELNLSSLELGDSALYFCASSGRHQTEAFFGQGTRLTVV.

The rearrangement joins TRBV5-1 to TRBJ2-7, with unresolved D. With 4 bases removed from V and 6 bases from J, the gap between germline ends came to 14 bases. CDR1 and CDR2 (germline): SGHRS, YFSETQ. This CDR3 is 13 amino acids long. CDR3 region: CASSAGWRGEQYF. The CDR3, as DNA: TGCGCCAGCAGCGCCGGGTGGCGAGGCGAGCAGTACTTC.

The V and J genes are TRBV14 and TRBJ2-7, with D uncertain. Germline CDR1 SGHDN, CDR2 FVKESK. V lost 4 bases and J 3 bases, leaving 10 bases between the germline ends. The CDR3 is 13 residues long. The CDR3 loop reads CASSLPGFYEQYF. DNA of the CDR3: TGTGCCAGCAGCCTCCCAGGCTTCTACGAGCAGTACTTC.

The chain joins TRBV6-1 to TRBJ1-1; TRBD1 is a possible D gene (5 bases). The germline V and J ends were trimmed by 1 base and 8 bases, with 14 bases remaining between them. Germline V gene sequence: CDR1 MNHNS, CDR2 SASEGT. This CDR3 comprises 14 residues. The CDR3 protein is CASSEELSGGEAFF. CDR3 in DNA: TGTGCCAGCAGTGAAGAGTTGTCGGGGGGAGAAGCTTTCTTT.

J is TRBJ1-1 and V is TRBV19; D is uncertain. This CDR3 comprises 19 residues. Germline CDR1 reads LNHDA; CDR2 reads SQIVND (reference sequence). The V and J ends lost 5 bases and 0 bases respectively, with 25 bases between them. The CDR3 coding sequence is TGTGCCAGTAGTCGTTCCCCCAGATCCGGAGACTTTATGAACACTGAAGCTTTCTTT. Protein product: CASSRSPRSGDFMNTEAFF.

The V gene is TRBV30, the J gene TRBJ1-3; possibly TRBD1 for D (6 bases). The CDR3 is 16 residues long. Germline V CDR1 and CDR2: GTSNPN, SVGIG (reference sequence). Trimming took 3 bases from V and 0 from J, leaving 15 bases between them. CDR3 amino acids: CAWSYRAWSSGNTIYF. As DNA, the CDR3 is TGTGCCTGGAGCTACAGGGCTTGGAGCTCTGGAAACACCATATATTTT.

This clone came up once. The chain combines TRBV29-1 with TRBJ2-7; TRBD2 might be the D (5 bases). This CDR3 contains 14 residues. V lost 4 bases, J lost 0 bases, and 13 bases lay in between. The germline V gene has CDR1 SQVTM and CDR2 ANQGSEA. The CDR3 DNA reads TGCAGCGTTGCCGCGGGTATTAGCTCCTACGAGCAGTACTTC. This gives the protein CSVAAGISSYEQYF.

This clone was seen a handful of times. The chain recombines TRBV2 with TRBJ2-7, with D possibly TRBD2 on 6 matching bases. CDR3 length: 14 amino acids. The germline gives CDR1 SNHLY, CDR2 FYNNEI. Trimming removed 5 bases from V and 3 bases from J, with 14 bases in between. Here the CDR3 reads CASSYGSPSYEQYF. DNA for the CDR3: TGTGCCAGCAGTTACGGGAGTCCGAGCTACGAGCAGTACTTC.

The V and J genes are TRBV9 and TRBJ2-3; 11 bases align to TRBD2. The CDR3 loop spans 21 amino acids. The germline CDR1 and CDR2 sequences are SGDLS and YYNGEE. Unmatched junction bases numbered 19, after V lost 4 bases and J lost 0 bases. The CDR3, as DNA: TGTGCCAGCAGCATCTCAAGACAACACGGGACTAGCGGCACTAGCACAGATACGCAGTATTTT. As protein: CASSISRQHGTSGTSTDTQYF.

This clone was detected once. This chain uses TRBV5-1 with TRBJ2-3; TRBD1 matches at 9 bases. V lost 2 bases, J lost 5 bases, and 12 bases stayed unmatched. Germline V CDR1 and CDR2: SGHRS, YFSETQ. The CDR3 is 17 amino acids. CDR3 protein: CASSFDGDRVFEDTQYF. CDR3 sequence (DNA): TGCGCCAGCAGCTTTGATGGGGACAGGGTCTTTGAAGATACGCAGTATTTT.

As DNA, the CDR3 is TGTGCCAGCAGTTACTGGGGACAGAAAAATGAAAAACTGTTTTTT. Translating gives CASSYWGQKNEKLFF. This chain links TRBV6-5 with TRBJ1-4, with 7 bases lining up with TRBD1. CDR1 and CDR2 (germline): MNHEY, SVGAGI. J gave up 5 bases and V 1 base, and 4 bases lay outside the gene matches. The CDR3 runs 15 residues.

The J gene is TRBJ2-7, the V gene TRBV2; the D is unclear. Germline assignment: CDR1 SNHLY and CDR2 FYNNEI. The ends were cut back, 6 bases at V and 2 bases at J, with 8 bases in the middle. There are 12 residues in the CDR3. CDR3 DNA: TGTGCCAGCAGAGAGGAAGCCTACGAGCAGTACTTC. Amino acids: CASREEAYEQYF.

The CDR3 spells CASSLGGGYGYTF. For the CDR3, the DNA is TGTGCCAGCAGCTTGGGGGGGGGCTATGGCTACACCTTC. V usage is TRBV5-5 and J usage is TRBJ1-2; TRBD1 might be the D (5 bases). V gave up 0 bases and J gave up 4 bases, with 7 bases separating them. Per germline, CDR1 SGHKS and CDR2 YYEKEE (reference sequence). This CDR3 spans 13 amino acids. The whole variable domain, remainder taken from reference TRBV5-5 and TRBJ1-2, is DAGVTQSPTHLIKTRGQQVTLRCSPISGHKSVSWYQQVLGQGPQFIFQYYEKEERGRGNFPDRFSARQFPNYSSELNVNALLLGDSALYLCASSLGGGYGYTFGSGTRLTVV.

V and J are TRBV7-2 and TRBJ2-2; TRBD2 matches at 11 bases. Losses at the gene ends were 2 bases for V and 5 bases for J; bases not matched to a gene: 7. The CDR3 spans 17 residues. The germline gives CDR1 SGHTA, CDR2 FQGNSA. The CDR3 coding sequence is TGTGCCAGCAGCTTAAGTCTAGCGGGGGGACGTACCGGGGAGCTGTTTTTT. Translating gives CASSLSLAGGRTGELFF. The whole variable domain, filled in from reference TRBV7-2 and TRBJ2-2, reads GAGVSQSPSNKVTEKGKDVELRCDPISGHTALYWYRQSLGQGLEFLIYFQGNSAPDKSGLPSDRFSAERTGGSVSTLTIQRTQQEDSAVYLCASSLSLAGGRTGELFFGEGSRLTVL.

This chain joins TRBV9 and TRBJ2-3; D might be TRBD2 (6 bases). The germline V gene encodes CDR1 SGDLS and CDR2 YYNGEE. The CDR3 contains 17 residues. The germline V and J ends were trimmed by 0 bases and 0 bases, with 14 bases remaining between them. The CDR3 DNA follows: TGTGCCAGCAGCGTAGCTCAAGGAGGGTATAGCACAGATACGCAGTATTTT. Protein sequence: CASSVAQGGYSTDTQYF.

The chain carries TRBV28 and TRBJ2-1; D is perhaps TRBD2 (6 bases). Trimming cost V 4 bases and J 0 bases, with 10 bases left between them. The CDR3 spans 15 residues. Germline V lookup: CDR1 MDHEN, CDR2 SYDVKM. CDR3 bases: TGTGCCAGCAGTTCACGGGGGAACTCCTACAATGAGCAGTTCTTC. Protein sequence: CASSSRGNSYNEQFF.

The gene calls are TRBV5-1 and TRBJ1-1; D is ambiguous. Germline CDR1 is SGHRS and CDR2 is YFSETQ. Trimming cost V 2 bases and J 6 bases, with 5 bases left between them. The CDR3 runs 11 residues. CDR3 sequence reads: CASSFGAEAFF. DNA of the CDR3: TGCGCCAGCAGCTTCGGGGCTGAAGCTTTCTTT.

The chain combines TRBV2 with TRBJ1-2, with D possibly being TRBD1 (5 bases). CDR1 SNHLY and CDR2 FYNNEI come from the germline V gene. The CDR3 runs 14 residues. Between the trimmed V and J ends, which lost 3 bases and 5 bases, there was a span of 13 bases. CDR3 DNA sequence: TGTGCCAGCAGTGATATGATGGGGACTTATGGCTACACCTTC. This gives the protein CASSDMMGTYGYTF. The full variable domain, with the rest looked up from reference TRBV2 and TRBJ1-2, is EPEVTQTPSHQVTQMGQEVILRCVPISNHLYFYWYRQILGQKVEFLVSFYNNEISEKSEIFDDQFSVERPDGSNFTLKIRSTKLEDSAMYFCASSDMMGTYGYTFGSGTRLTVV.